One and the same sample provided the 32 T cell receptor beta chains below, sequenced in a study of shared clonotypes between healthy human individuals (dated by TCRdb to 2018 to 2020). The library was produced with the immunoSEQ multiplex PCR assay. In its TCRdb copy, this immuneACCESS table keeps in-frame sequences only and misses some clones. Where compared with another copy, unresolved V genes explain less than half of these, and the others have no known cause. This sample comprises around 2.3 million clones, nearly 97% of them detected only once. Clones ranked in the top ten supply more than 0.1% of the sample. Sequenced sample: naive CD4+ T cells sorted from blood. This specimen's cell subset or site label, per the study, means: CD45RA+ positively selected. All receptors come from a man aged 18 to 35 in good health.

This sequence joins TRBV5-4 and TRBJ2-1; no reliable D call. The V end was cut by 4 bases, the J end by 0 bases, with 11 bases between. This CDR3 contains 15 residues. Germline CDR1 is SGHNT and CDR2 is YYREEE (reference sequence). The DNA for the CDR3 is TGTGCCAGCAGCCAGGACGCCAGCTCCTACAATGAGCAGTTCTTC. Translated, it gives CASSQDASSYNEQFF.

The J gene is TRBJ2-3, the V gene TRBV7-9; D is unclear. Germline V gene lookup returns CDR1 SEHNR and CDR2 FQNEAQ (reference sequence). This CDR3 is 14 amino acids long. Trimming removed 4 bases from V and 0 bases from J, with 8 bases in between. CDR3 coding DNA: TGTGCCAGCAGCTCAACCGGGAGCACAGATACGCAGTATTTT. Its translation: CASSSTGSTDTQYF. Complete variable domain (other parts from reference TRBV7-9 and TRBJ2-3): DTGVSQNPRHKITKRGQNVTFRCDPISEHNRLYWYRQTLGQGPEFLTYFQNEAQLEKSRLLSDRFSAERPKGSFSTLEIQRTEQGDSAMYLCASSSTGSTDTQYFGPGTRLTVL.

The rearrangement joins TRBV25-1 to TRBJ2-3; no clear D. The V end lost 4 bases, the J end lost 0 bases, and 5 bases lay between the germline ends. The CDR3 is 13 amino acids. CDR1 is MGHDK, CDR2 SYGVNS, per germline. CDR3 residues: CASSASSTDTQYF. The CDR3 DNA reads TGTGCCAGCAGTGCGTCTAGCACAGATACGCAGTATTTT.

The chain joins TRBV18 to TRBJ2-2; D remains unclear. CDR3 size: 15 residues. The V and J ends lost 2 bases and 0 bases respectively, with 7 bases between them. Per germline, CDR1 KGHSH and CDR2 LQKENI. CDR3 sequence (DNA): TGTGCCAGCTCACCAACTGCCACGAACACCGGGGAGCTGTTTTTT. Amino acids: CASSPTATNTGELFF.

This sequence joins TRBV6-1 and TRBJ2-7; TRBD1 agrees at 9 bases. With V trimmed by 5 bases and J by 6 bases, 5 bases remained unmatched. The CDR3 is made up of 13 amino acids. Per the germline V gene, CDR1 is MNHNS and CDR2 is SASEGT. The CDR3 here is CASSPTGGGEQYF. The CDR3 bases are TGTGCCAGCAGTCCTACAGGGGGCGGCGAGCAGTACTTC.

The chain recombines TRBV7-2 with TRBJ2-7; 7 bases line up with TRBD2. From germline, CDR1 is SGHTA and CDR2 FQGNSA. The CDR3 is 16 amino acids. Germline trimming cut 0 bases from V and 5 bases from J; bases unmatched to any gene: 10. Here the CDR3 reads CASSLAPGGSRNEQYF. The CDR3 region has the DNA TGTGCCAGCAGCTTAGCGCCCGGCGGGAGCCGCAACGAGCAGTACTTC.

The table lists this clone with a count of one. J is TRBJ2-3 and V is TRBV5-6, with TRBD2 identical over 12 bases. This CDR3 has 14 residues. The V gene's germline CDR1 is SGHDT and CDR2 YYEEEE. J lost 9 bases, V lost 3 bases, and 5 bases had no gene match. The CDR3 sequence is CASSSRLAGVTQYF. In DNA form, the CDR3 reads TGTGCCAGCAGCTCCCGACTAGCGGGAGTGACGCAGTATTTT.

The chain is built from TRBV28 and TRBJ1-2; 9 bases are shared with TRBD1. CDR3 length: 14 amino acids. The V gene's germline CDR1 is MDHEN and CDR2 SYDVKM. After removal of 10 bases from V and 8 bases from J, the junction contained 14 bases not matched to a gene. The CDR3 sequence is CATKTGGLGWGYTF. The CDR3 DNA sequence: TGTGCCACCAAGACAGGGGGGTTAGGTTGGGGCTACACCTTC.

The rearrangement uses TRBV6-5 and TRBJ1-5, with 10 bases that match TRBD1. After removal of 6 bases from V and 1 base from J, the junction contained 3 bases not matched to a gene. This CDR3 comprises 15 residues. CDR1 and CDR2 from the germline V gene are MNHEY and SVGAGI. CDR3 coding DNA: TGTGCCAGCAGCCCGGGACAGGGGAGCAATCAGCCCCAGCATTTT. It translates to CASSPGQGSNQPQHF.

The rearrangement uses TRBV5-4 and TRBJ1-1; D is uncertain. Trimming removed 0 bases at V and 1 base at J, with 10 bases between. The CDR3 consists of 15 residues. From germline, CDR1 is SGHNT and CDR2 YYREEE (reference sequence). CDR3 DNA sequence: TGTGCCAGCAGCTTGGAGGCGGTCTCGAACACTGAAGCTTTCTTT. This translates into CASSLEAVSNTEAFF.

This rearrangement joins TRBV5-1 to TRBJ2-3; 7 nucleotides agree with TRBD1. Trimming at V came to 4 bases and at J to 3 bases, leaving 2 bases not matched to a gene. CDR1 is SGHRS, CDR2 YFSETQ, per germline. CDR3 length: 13 residues. The CDR3 DNA reads TGCGCCAGCAGCGTGACAGGGACAGATACGCAGTATTTT. It is translated as CASSVTGTDTQYF. Based on the CDR3 plus reference TRBV5-1 and TRBJ2-3, the full variable domain is KAGVTQTPRYLIKTRGQQVTLSCSPISGHRSVSWYQQTPGQGLQFLFEYFSETQRNKGNFPGRFSGRQFSNSRSEMNVSTLELGDSALYLCASSVTGTDTQYFGPGTRLTVL.

J is TRBJ1-5 and V is TRBV4-1; D remains unclear. V was trimmed by 0 bases and J by 2 bases, leaving 14 bases between them. The germline V gene encodes CDR1 MGHRA and CDR2 YSYEKL. The CDR3 runs 17 residues. The CDR3 sequence is CASSQEPTAGGNQPQHF. The DNA of the CDR3 is TGCGCCAGCAGCCAAGAACCTACGGCCGGGGGCAATCAGCCCCAGCATTTT.

V gene TRBV5-1 combines with J gene TRBJ1-1, with 8 nucleotides matching TRBD1. The CDR3 is made up of 15 amino acids. Trimming took 4 bases from V and 3 from J; bases not matched to a gene: 8. Germline-derived CDR1 and CDR2 are SGHRS and YFSETQ. The chain's CDR3 is CASSGSGGQDTEAFF. CDR3 coding DNA: TGCGCCAGCAGCGGCTCAGGGGGCCAGGACACTGAAGCTTTCTTT.

The chain recombines TRBV4-3 with TRBJ2-2, with TRBD2 as a possible D gene (5 bases). Looked up from germline, CDR1 is LGHNA and CDR2 is YSLEER. The CDR3 length is 15 residues. V lost 1 base to trimming and J lost 4 bases, with 10 bases between them. This CDR3 reads CASSQGTQSTGELFF. In nucleotides, the CDR3 is TGCGCCAGCAGCCAAGGGACTCAATCCACCGGGGAGCTGTTTTTT.

The chain employs TRBV27 and TRBJ2-3; a possible D gene is TRBD1 (5 bases). CDR3 length equals 14 residues. Germline V CDR1 and CDR2: MNHEY, SMNVEV (reference sequence). V gave up 5 bases and J gave up 2 bases, with 11 bases separating them. The CDR3 here is CASSQRQYTDTQYF. The DNA of the CDR3 is TGTGCCAGCAGTCAAAGACAGTACACAGATACGCAGTATTTT.

This chain uses TRBV15 with TRBJ2-1; D remains ambiguous. The germline V gene encodes CDR1 LNHNV and CDR2 YYDKDF (reference sequence). The CDR3 consists of 15 residues. V lost 0 bases and J lost 5, with 11 bases in between. CDR3 region: CATSREYGSNNEQFF. The CDR3 bases are TGTGCCACCAGCAGAGAGTATGGATCTAACAATGAGCAGTTCTTC.

The chain carries TRBV5-1 and TRBJ2-7; D ambiguous. Trimming cost V 6 bases and J 3 bases, with 13 bases left between them. The CDR3 is 13 residues long. CDR1 and CDR2 (germline): SGHRS, YFSETQ. The CDR3 loop reads CASTNEPSYEQYF. The CDR3 DNA is TGCGCCAGCACCAATGAACCCAGCTACGAGCAGTACTTC. The full variable domain, rest sourced from reference TRBV5-1 and TRBJ2-7, is KAGVTQTPRYLIKTRGQQVTLSCSPISGHRSVSWYQQTPGQGLQFLFEYFSETQRNKGNFPGRFSGRQFSNSRSEMNVSTLELGDSALYLCASTNEPSYEQYFGPGTRLTVT.

J is TRBJ2-2 and V is TRBV19; possibly TRBD1 for D (6 bases). V shed 4 bases and J shed 6 bases, with 12 bases lying between them. The germline CDR1 and CDR2 sequences are LNHDA and SQIVND (reference sequence). This CDR3 spans 14 amino acids. The CDR3 sequence: CASSRTDIAGELFF. CDR3 coding DNA: TGTGCCAGTAGTAGGACAGATATAGCCGGGGAGCTGTTTTTT. The full variable domain, with the rest looked up from reference TRBV19 and TRBJ2-2, is DGGITQSPKYLFRKEGQNVTLSCEQNLNHDAMYWYRQDPGQGLRLIYYSQIVNDFQKGDIAEGYSVSREKKESFPLTVTSAQKNPTAFYLCASSRTDIAGELFFGEGSRLTVL.

The V and J genes are TRBV15 and TRBJ2-3; 13 bases align to TRBD2. This CDR3 region has 17 residues. CDR1 LNHNV and CDR2 YYDKDF come from the germline V gene (reference sequence). Trimming cost V 0 bases and J 7 bases; bases outside gene matches: 7. The CDR3 sequence: CATSRDGLAGVVNTQYF. The CDR3 bases are TGTGCCACCAGCAGAGATGGACTAGCGGGAGTCGTAAATACGCAGTATTTT.

The genes are TRBV15 and TRBJ1-4, with no clear D. Trimming took 0 bases from V and 8 from J, leaving 7 bases between them. The CDR3 runs to 13 residues. The V gene's germline CDR1 is LNHNV and CDR2 YYDKDF (reference sequence). DNA of the CDR3: TGTGCCACCAGCAGAGAGGGCGACGAAAAACTGTTTTTT. Its protein is CATSREGDEKLFF.

J is TRBJ2-1 and V is TRBV10-3, with D uncertain. Per germline, CDR1 ENHRY and CDR2 SYGVKD. The CDR3 is 12 amino acids. Trimming took 5 bases from V and 4 from J, leaving 6 bases between them. The CDR3 here is CAISQMYNEQFF. The DNA for the CDR3 is TGTGCCATCAGTCAGATGTACAATGAGCAGTTCTTC.

The V gene is TRBV6-1, the J gene TRBJ2-1; possibly TRBD1 or TRBD2 for D (5 bases each). V shed 1 base and J shed 7 bases, with 17 bases lying between them. Germline V gives CDR1 MNHNS, CDR2 SASEGT. This CDR3 spans 16 amino acids. CDR3 in amino acids: CASSEDGGWIRNEQFF. The CDR3 nucleotides read TGTGCCAGCAGTGAAGATGGGGGTTGGATCAGGAATGAGCAGTTCTTC.

The rearrangement uses TRBV4-2 and TRBJ2-1; 7 positions match TRBD2. There are 15 residues in the CDR3. V was clipped by 0 bases and J by 8 bases; unmatched bases: 7. Germline V CDR1 and CDR2: LGHNA, YNFKEQ. CDR3 sequence: CASSQEGTISYEQFF. DNA for the CDR3: TGTGCCAGCAGCCAAGAGGGGACTATAAGTTATGAGCAGTTCTTC.

CDR3 amino acids: CASSLPGLSNEQYF. CDR3 nucleotides: TGTGCCAGCAGCTTGCCGGGACTTAGCAACGAGCAGTACTTC. V and J are TRBV5-4 and TRBJ2-7; tentatively, D is TRBD2 (6 bases). The V gene lost 1 base and the J gene lost 5 bases, with 13 bases spanning the gap. The length of the CDR3 is 14 residues. Germline values: CDR1 SGHNT, CDR2 YYREEE (reference sequence).

The chain combines TRBV5-8 with TRBJ1-5; 8 bases are a match to TRBD1. With V trimmed by 4 bases and J by 5 bases, 2 bases remained unmatched. The CDR3 loop spans 13 amino acids. Germline V CDR1 and CDR2: SGHTS, YDEGEE. The CDR3 DNA sequence: TGTGCCAGCAGCAAGGACAGGGATCAGCCCCAGCATTTT. It yields the protein CASSKDRDQPQHF.

This clone was counted once. This chain links TRBV30 with TRBJ2-5, with D unresolved. The germline gives CDR1 GTSNPN, CDR2 SVGIG (reference sequence). V was pared by 4 bases and J by 5 bases, with 29 bases between. CDR3 length equals 18 residues. The CDR3 reads CAWTAGSKITKPQETQYF. The CDR3 DNA reads TGTGCCTGGACCGCTGGGTCAAAAATAACCAAGCCTCAGGAGACCCAGTACTTC.

The chain employs TRBV7-2 and TRBJ2-7, with 8 bases fitting TRBD2. V lost 7 bases and J lost 6; bases outside the gene matches: 14. CDR1 is SGHTA, CDR2 FQGNSA, per germline. The CDR3 consists of 15 residues. The CDR3 bases are TGTGCCAGCATCCCTGGGATCGGGAGGGGTTCCGAGCAGTACTTC. Protein sequence: CASIPGIGRGSEQYF.

To note about this clone: In the same sample, other DNA sequences code for this CDR3. J is TRBJ2-7 and V is TRBV2, with D uncertain. This CDR3 contains 12 residues. The germline V gene encodes CDR1 SNHLY and CDR2 FYNNEI. Deletions cut 3 bases from V and 4 bases from J, with 7 bases between. DNA for the CDR3: TGTGCCAGCAGTGAGTCGGGTTACGAGCAGTACTTC. Its translation is CASSESGYEQYF.

J is TRBJ2-3 and V is TRBV19, with 11 bases lining up with TRBD2. CDR1 is LNHDA and CDR2 is SQIVND in the germline V gene (reference sequence). The CDR3 is 16 amino acids. With 5 bases clipped from V and 2 bases from J, the junction kept 6 bases outside the gene matches. For the CDR3, the DNA is TGTGCCAGTAGTCGTACTAGCGGGAGCTTCACAGATACGCAGTATTTT. It yields the protein CASSRTSGSFTDTQYF.

With respect to this clone: Other DNA sequences within the sample encode an identical CDR3. The rearrangement links TRBV6-5 to TRBJ1-5, with a weak D call TRBD1 (6 bases). This CDR3 is built from 13 residues. The V gene's germline CDR1 is MNHEY and CDR2 SVGAGI. The V gene lost 5 bases and the J gene lost 4 bases, with 9 bases spanning the gap. The CDR3 DNA is TGTGCCAGCAGTCGAACAGGGAATCAGCCCCAGCATTTT. Residues: CASSRTGNQPQHF.

V and J are TRBV4-1 and TRBJ2-7, with 9 nucleotides matching TRBD1. Germline V gives CDR1 MGHRA, CDR2 YSYEKL. The J segment lost 7 bases and the V segment lost 2 bases, leaving 6 bases of the junction unmatched. The CDR3 spans 14 residues. In DNA, the CDR3 is TGCGCCAGCAGCCAAATACAGGGGGCTCAGGAGCAGTACTTC. Translation: CASSQIQGAQEQYF.

The chain links TRBV7-8 to TRBJ1-5; D remains unclear. The CDR3 runs 13 residues. Germline V gives CDR1 SGHVS, CDR2 FQNEAQ. Trimming removed 6 bases at V and 11 bases at J, with 17 bases between. Here the CDR3 DNA reads TGTGCCAGCAGTCCCGGATTTGACGTAGCCCAGCATTTT. Its translation: CASSPGFDVAQHF.